The clone carrying this T cell receptor beta chain occurred once. The antigen is undetermined. The sample comes from a study of cytomegalovirus exposure and HLA in healthy donors. General study points: Based on reports, TCR beta sequences accurately predicted HLA-A and HLA-B alleles for most subjects. A later analysis reported that several of the most significant clusters appeared to be linked to common viral pathogens, among them Epstein-Barr virus. Some highly shared sequence variants likely arose as a pipeline artifact.

This CDR3 contains 14 residues. Per germline, CDR1 ENHRY and CDR2 SYGVKD. V was clipped by 6 bases and J by 0 bases, with 11 bases between them. PCR amplification relied on 60 Vbeta primers (plus 13 Jbeta primers). Per the authors' pipeline: Around 80 million unique TCR beta chains, approximately 11 million of them shared, were counted by a later analysis. The method was immunoSEQ multiplex PCR; TCRdb's version includes in-frame clones alone and lacks a portion of them. Clonal size and the V and J genes are those of that table, whereas D and trimming came from the DNA. Of about 86,000 clones in the sample, roughly 77% were seen once.

Source material: PBMCs. The rearrangement uses TRBV10-3 and TRBJ1-1; D is undetermined. This receptor was taken from a middle-aged woman in good health and CMV-seropositive. The CDR3 nucleotides read TGTGCCATCAGCGAGAGACAATTGAACACTGAAGCTTTCTTT. Its translation is CAISERQLNTEAFF.